This passage covers 24 T cell receptor beta chains from one sample sequenced in a study of blood T cells in healthy people across ages. Next came a second PCR, run for 7 to 11 cycles, which used a sample-barcoded 5' primer along with a J-beta primer mix. TCRdb re-called the 5' RACE reads through MiXCR, storing one row per CDR3 protein. The sample holds 1.5 million to 2 million distinct CDR3 sequences, over 25% seen once. The sequenced sample was blood. The receptors shown here come from a woman aged 25 to 39 in good health.

The V gene is TRBV28, the J gene TRBJ1-5, with D hard to call. Trimming shortened V by 5 bases and J by 2 bases, and 10 bases separated the two germline ends. There are 14 residues in the CDR3. Germline V gene sequence: CDR1 MDHEN, CDR2 SYDVKM. CDR3 in amino acids: CASSENGRNQPQHF. The DNA for the CDR3 is TGTGCCAGCAGTGAAAATGGGCGCAATCAGCCCCAGCATTTT.

This clonotype was observed a handful of times. This chain uses TRBV3-1 with TRBJ2-7; possibly TRBD1 for D (6 bases). CDR1 is LGHDT, CDR2 YNNKEL, per germline (reference sequence). The CDR3 loop spans 16 amino acids. The germline V and J ends were trimmed by 4 bases and 0 bases, with 16 bases remaining between them. This CDR3 is CASSPMTGLSSYEQYF. The CDR3 coding sequence is TGTGCCAGCAGCCCGATGACAGGTCTTAGCTCCTACGAGCAGTACTTC.

In its sample, this clonotype was seen a few times. The chain carries TRBV12-3 or TRBV12-4 and TRBJ1-2, with 10 nucleotides matching TRBD1. V shed 6 bases, J shed 8 bases, and the junction held 12 bases outside the gene matches. The CDR3 totals 15 residues. Here the CDR3 reads CASRPRQGATEGYTF. The CDR3, as DNA: TGTGCCAGCAGACCCAGACAGGGGGCTACAGAAGGCTACACCTTC.

The chain is built from TRBV12-3 or TRBV12-4 and TRBJ2-1; maybe TRBD2 (5 bases). V lost 4 bases and J 9 bases, leaving 16 bases between the germline ends. The CDR3 consists of 14 residues. CDR3: CASSYPPEVGEQFF. In DNA, the CDR3 is TGTGCCAGCAGTTACCCTCCGGAGGTGGGTGAGCAGTTCTTC.

This clonotype was seen a few times. The V call is TRBV7-7, the J call TRBJ2-5; 13 bases match TRBD2. Per the germline V gene, CDR1 is SSHAT and CDR2 is FNYEAQ (reference sequence). This CDR3 is 17 amino acids long. J lost 11 bases, V lost 3 bases, and 15 bases had no gene match. CDR3 in amino acids: CASSFGVGLAGVDEQYF. The CDR3 DNA is TGTGCCAGCAGCTTCGGAGTCGGACTAGCGGGAGTGGATGAGCAGTACTTC.

J is TRBJ2-7 and V is TRBV11-2, with a possible D match to TRBD1 (7 bases). Trimming removed 1 base from V and 12 bases from J, with 16 bases in between. Germline V gene sequence: CDR1 SGHAT, CDR2 FQNNGV. The CDR3 sequence is 13 residues long. DNA of the CDR3: TGTGCCAGCAGCTTAGGGGAGGACAGGTTGGCGTACTTC. It encodes CASSLGEDRLAYF.

This clonotype was seen more than once but under ten times. This chain links TRBV9 with TRBJ1-2; 10 bases are a match to TRBD1. This CDR3 region has 16 residues. The V gene end was trimmed by 3 bases and the J gene end by 6 bases; junction bases not matched to a gene: 11. CDR1 and CDR2 (germline): SGDLS, YYNGEE. CDR3 nucleotide sequence: TGTGCCAGCAGCGCCTCCGGGACAGGGGCGGGCGATGGCTACACCTTC. Amino acids: CASSASGTGAGDGYTF.

This clonotype was seen only a few times. The V and J genes are TRBV27 and TRBJ1-2; tentative D call: TRBD1 (6 bases). Trimming pared 10 bases from V and 6 bases from J, leaving 9 bases between. This CDR3 has 10 residues. Germline loops: CDR1 MNHEY, CDR2 SMNVEV (reference sequence). CDR3: CAKAGDGYTF. DNA of the CDR3: TGTGCCAAGGCAGGGGATGGCTACACCTTC.

The J gene is TRBJ1-1, the V gene TRBV10-2; possible D gene TRBD1, 5 bases. Per the germline V gene, CDR1 is WSHSY and CDR2 is SAAADI. This CDR3 contains 13 residues. V gave up 9 bases and J gave up 0 bases, with 11 bases separating them. CDR3 in amino acids: CASSTALNTEAFF. In DNA, the CDR3 is TGCGCCAGTTCGACAGCCTTGAACACTGAAGCTTTCTTT.

A note on this clonotype: A much larger clone sits a single nucleotide away, making a read error possible. The V call is TRBV5-6, the J call TRBJ2-4, with D tentatively TRBD1 (6 bases). The CDR3 is 17 residues long. Per the germline V gene, CDR1 is SGHDT and CDR2 is YYEEEE. The ends were cut back, 4 bases at V and 0 bases at J, with 17 bases in the middle. CDR3 region: CASSMEHSGVAKNIQYF. CDR3 in DNA: TGTGCCAGCAGCATGGAGCATTCAGGGGTAGCCAAAAACATTCAGTACTTC.

This clonotype was detected ten times or more. The J gene is TRBJ2-5, the V gene TRBV7-9, with D maybe TRBD1 (6 bases). The CDR3 loop spans 15 amino acids. V lost 1 base and J 5 bases, leaving 14 bases between the germline ends. Germline CDR1 reads SEHNR; CDR2 reads FQNEAQ (reference sequence). The CDR3 DNA reads as TGTGCCAGCAGCTTAGAACTTGGACAGTTGGAGACCCAGTACTTC. Translation gives CASSLELGQLETQYF. Supplemented by reference TRBV7-9 and TRBJ2-5, the full variable domain reads DTGVSQNPRHKITKRGQNVTFRCDPISEHNRLYWYRQTLGQGPEFLTYFQNEAQLEKSRLLSDRFSAERPKGSFSTLEIQRTEQGDSAMYLCASSLELGQLETQYFGPGTRLLVL.

This clonotype was seen more than once but under ten times. The chain links TRBV15 to TRBJ1-4; D not resolved. The germline CDR1 and CDR2 sequences are LNHNV and YYDKDF (reference sequence). Trimming cost V 6 bases and J 8 bases, with 13 bases left between them. CDR3 length: 13 amino acids. For the CDR3, the DNA is TGTGCCACCAGAGTACACAGCGACGAAAAACTGTTTTTT. The encoded protein is CATRVHSDEKLFF.

At least ten counts were recorded for this clonotype. The J gene is TRBJ2-3, the V gene TRBV7-2, with D tentatively TRBD2 (5 bases). Trimming removed 3 bases at V and 5 bases at J, with 6 bases between. The CDR3 length is 12 residues. The germline V gene has CDR1 SGHTA and CDR2 FQGNSA. Here the CDR3 DNA reads TGTGCCAGCAGCTTCGCGGGAGATACGCAGTATTTT. Translated, it gives CASSFAGDTQYF. Supplemented by reference TRBV7-2 and TRBJ2-3, the full variable domain reads GAGVSQSPSNKVTEKGKDVELRCDPISGHTALYWYRQSLGQGLEFLIYFQGNSAPDKSGLPSDRFSAERTGGSVSTLTIQRTQQEDSAVYLCASSFAGDTQYFGPGTRLTVL.

The rearrangement uses TRBV2 and TRBJ2-5; TRBD2 is a possible D gene (5 bases). The CDR3 is 18 amino acids. Germline V gives CDR1 SNHLY, CDR2 FYNNEI. V dropped 4 bases and J dropped 5 bases, with 26 bases sitting between them. The CDR3 protein is CASSAGLPTNPLGETQYF. CDR3 in DNA: TGTGCCAGCAGTGCGGGGTTACCAACAAACCCCCTCGGGGAGACCCAGTACTTC.

This clonotype has only a few counts. CDR3 sequence: CASSFARDNEQFF. The CDR3 coding sequence is TGTGCCAGCAGTTTTGCTCGAGACAATGAGCAGTTCTTC. This sequence joins TRBV12-3 or TRBV12-4 and TRBJ2-1; D gene uncertain. This CDR3 is built from 13 residues. The V end was cut by 3 bases, the J end by 5 bases, with 8 bases between.

The chain couples TRBV15 to TRBJ2-7; 8 bases line up with TRBD2. V gave up 3 bases and J gave up 3 bases; unmatched junction bases: 13. CDR3 length equals 17 residues. CDR1 and CDR2 (germline): LNHNV, YYDKDF (reference sequence). CDR3 nucleotide sequence: TGTGCCACCAGCAGTAACTGGGTAGCGGGACCTCTCTACGAGCAGTACTTC. Its protein product is CATSSNWVAGPLYEQYF. Based on the CDR3 plus reference TRBV15 and TRBJ2-7, the full variable domain is DAMVIQNPRYQVTQFGKPVTLSCSQTLNHNVMYWYQQKSSQAPKLLFHYYDKDFNNEADTPDNFQSRRPNTSFCFLDIRSPGLGDTAMYLCATSSNWVAGPLYEQYFGPGTRLTVT.

The rearrangement joins TRBV9 to TRBJ1-4, with no clear D. The CDR3 is made up of 14 amino acids. Trimming pared 0 bases from V and 5 bases from J, leaving 8 bases between. Germline V gene data show CDR1 as SGDLS and CDR2 as YYNGEE. CDR3 residues: CASSVEVSNEKLFF. In nucleotides, the CDR3 is TGTGCCAGCAGCGTAGAGGTCAGCAATGAAAAACTGTTTTTT.

This clonotype was counted a few times. This rearrangement joins TRBV2 to TRBJ2-3; D tentatively fits TRBD1 or TRBD2 (5 bases each). CDR3 size: 15 residues. The V end was cut by 3 bases, the J end by 0 bases, with 10 bases between. Germline CDR1 is SNHLY and CDR2 is FYNNEI. The CDR3 spells CASSEGWGSTDTQYF. CDR3 sequence (DNA): TGTGCCAGCAGTGAGGGGTGGGGGAGCACAGATACGCAGTATTTT.

This clonotype appeared many times. The rearrangement joins TRBV12-3 or TRBV12-4 to TRBJ2-1; D is uncertain. The CDR3 sequence is 13 residues long. Between the trimmed V and J ends, which lost 8 bases and 1 base, there was a span of 9 bases. CDR3 sequence (DNA): TGTGCCAGCGGTACAAATTCCTACAATGAGCAGTTCTTC. This codes for CASGTNSYNEQFF.

There are a few counts of this clonotype. The chain combines TRBV5-1 with TRBJ2-5; D unclear. This CDR3 region has 15 residues. Germline loops: CDR1 SGHRS, CDR2 YFSETQ. Trimming pared 4 bases from V and 7 bases from J, leaving 20 bases between. CDR3 in amino acids: CASSDHLSLPGTQYF. The CDR3 DNA follows: TGCGCCAGCAGCGACCACCTGAGCCTACCGGGGACCCAGTACTTC.

The V and J genes are TRBV2 and TRBJ1-4; perhaps TRBD1 as D (5 bases). Between the trimmed V and J ends, which lost 4 bases and 8 bases, there was a span of 14 bases. CDR3 length: 14 residues. Germline V gene data show CDR1 as SNHLY and CDR2 as FYNNEI. CDR3 in amino acids: CASSVNKGREKLFF. The CDR3 nucleotides are TGTGCCAGCAGTGTAAACAAGGGGAGAGAAAAACTGTTTTTT.

The rearrangement joins TRBV3-1 to TRBJ2-3; D call uncertain. Trimming shortened V by 0 bases and J by 1 base, and 8 bases separated the two germline ends. The CDR3 contains 15 residues. CDR1 is LGHDT and CDR2 is YNNKEL in the germline V gene (reference sequence). The CDR3 loop reads CASSQDRRGTDTQYF. In DNA, the CDR3 is TGTGCCAGCAGCCAAGATCGTAGGGGCACAGATACGCAGTATTTT.

The chain employs TRBV20-1 and TRBJ2-2, with TRBD2 identical over 10 bases. The CDR3 length is 13 residues. V was clipped by 2 bases and J by 6 bases; unmatched bases: 0. Germline CDR1 DFQATT, CDR2 SNEGSKA (reference sequence). CDR3 region: CSARLAGAGELFF. The CDR3 DNA follows: TGCAGTGCTAGACTAGCGGGAGCCGGGGAGCTGTTTTTT.

This chain connects TRBV9 to TRBJ2-1, with 7 bases aligning to TRBD1. The CDR3 consists of 14 residues. V was pared by 1 base and J by 6 bases, with 4 bases of the junction left unmatched. Germline lookup yields CDR1 SGDLS and CDR2 YYNGEE. The CDR3 here is CASSVLQGRNEQFF. For the CDR3, the DNA is TGTGCCAGCAGCGTATTACAGGGGCGCAATGAGCAGTTCTTC.